This T cell receptor beta chain was identified during a study of patients and donors after allogeneic stem cell transplantation. Each CDR3 protein gets one entry after TCRdb re-called the RT-PCR reads with MiXCR. The sample includes about 160,000 distinct CDR3 sequences, over 25% of them seen just once. Germline assignment: CDR1 DFQATT and CDR2 SNEGSKA (reference sequence). The J segment lost 4 bases and the V segment lost 4 bases, leaving 2 bases of the junction unmatched. There are 14 residues in the CDR3. This TCR derives from a human donor who was either an allogeneic HSCT recipient or a stem cell or donor lymphocyte infusion donor (not recorded which). It is not recorded whose cells these are; they may come from a transplant donor. The specimen was blood, either unsorted or a sorted T cell fraction (not recorded which). The genes are TRBV20-1 and TRBJ2-3; 13 nucleotides align to TRBD2. The CDR3 loop is CSAKLAGGSDTQYF. DNA for the CDR3: TGCAGTGCTAAACTAGCGGGAGGGTCAGATACGCAGTATTTT.